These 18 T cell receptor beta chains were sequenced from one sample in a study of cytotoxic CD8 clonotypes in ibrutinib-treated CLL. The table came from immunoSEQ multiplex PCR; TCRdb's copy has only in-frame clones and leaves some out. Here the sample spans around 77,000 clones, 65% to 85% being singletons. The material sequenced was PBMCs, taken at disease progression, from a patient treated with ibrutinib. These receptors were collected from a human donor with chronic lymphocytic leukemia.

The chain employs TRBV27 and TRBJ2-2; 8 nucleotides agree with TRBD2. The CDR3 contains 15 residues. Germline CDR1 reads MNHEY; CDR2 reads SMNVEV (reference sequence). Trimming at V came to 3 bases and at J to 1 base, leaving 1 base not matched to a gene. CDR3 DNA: TGTGCCAGCAGTTTGAGCGGGGGGAACACCGGGGAGCTGTTTTTT. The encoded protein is CASSLSGGNTGELFF.

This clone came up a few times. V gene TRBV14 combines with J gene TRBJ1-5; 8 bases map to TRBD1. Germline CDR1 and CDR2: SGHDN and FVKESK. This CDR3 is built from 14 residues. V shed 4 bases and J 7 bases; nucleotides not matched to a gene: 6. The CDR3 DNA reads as TGTGCCAGCAGCCTAGGACAGGGTGTGCAGCCCCAGCATTTT. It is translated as CASSLGQGVQPQHF.

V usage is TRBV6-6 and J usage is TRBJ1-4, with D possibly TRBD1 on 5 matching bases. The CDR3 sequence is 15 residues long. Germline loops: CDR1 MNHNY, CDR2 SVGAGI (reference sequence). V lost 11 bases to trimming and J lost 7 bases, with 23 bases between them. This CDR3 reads CAANGDPSVSEKLFF. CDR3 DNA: TGTGCCGCGAACGGGGACCCCTCCGTTAGTGAAAAACTGTTTTTT.

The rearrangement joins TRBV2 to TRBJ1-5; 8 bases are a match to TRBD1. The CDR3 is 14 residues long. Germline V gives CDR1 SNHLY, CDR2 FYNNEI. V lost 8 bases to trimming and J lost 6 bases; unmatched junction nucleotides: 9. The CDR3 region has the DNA TGTGCCAGCTGCAACAGGGGGTTCGGTCAGCCCCAGCATTTT. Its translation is CASCNRGFGQPQHF. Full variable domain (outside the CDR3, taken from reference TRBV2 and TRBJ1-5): EPEVTQTPSHQVTQMGQEVILRCVPISNHLYFYWYRQILGQKVEFLVSFYNNEISEKSEIFDDQFSVERPDGSNFTLKIRSTKLEDSAMYFCASCNRGFGQPQHFGDGTRLSIL.

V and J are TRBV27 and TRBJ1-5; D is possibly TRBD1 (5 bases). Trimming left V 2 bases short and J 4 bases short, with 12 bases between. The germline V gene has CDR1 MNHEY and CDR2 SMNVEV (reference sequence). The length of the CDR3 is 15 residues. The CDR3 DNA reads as TGTGCCAGCAGTTTAGGAGGACACTGGAATCAGCCCCAGCATTTT. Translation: CASSLGGHWNQPQHF.

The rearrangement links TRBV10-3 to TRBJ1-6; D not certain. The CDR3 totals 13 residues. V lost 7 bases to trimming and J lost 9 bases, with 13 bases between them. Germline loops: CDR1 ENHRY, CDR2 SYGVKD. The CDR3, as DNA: TGTGCCATCACCCGCCAGATTGGTTCACCCCTCCACTTT. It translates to CAITRQIGSPLHF.

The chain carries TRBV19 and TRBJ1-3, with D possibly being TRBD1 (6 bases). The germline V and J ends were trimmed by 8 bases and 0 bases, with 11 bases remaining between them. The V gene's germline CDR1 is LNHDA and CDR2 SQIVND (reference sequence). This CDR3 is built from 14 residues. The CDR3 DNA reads TGTGCCAGTCGACAGGCAAGCTCTGGAAACACCATATATTTT. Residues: CASRQASSGNTIYF.

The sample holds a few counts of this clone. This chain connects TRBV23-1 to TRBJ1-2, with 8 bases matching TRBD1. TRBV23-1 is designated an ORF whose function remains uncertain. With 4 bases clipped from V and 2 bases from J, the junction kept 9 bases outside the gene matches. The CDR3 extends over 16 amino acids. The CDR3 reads CASSPMRRGLNYGYTF. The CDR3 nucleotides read TGCGCCAGCAGTCCGATGCGCAGGGGGCTGAACTATGGCTACACCTTC.

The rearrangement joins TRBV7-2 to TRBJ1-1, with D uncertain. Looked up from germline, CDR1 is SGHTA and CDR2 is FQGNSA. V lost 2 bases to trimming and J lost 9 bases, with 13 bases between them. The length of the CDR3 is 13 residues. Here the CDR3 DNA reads TGTGCCAGCAGCTTATATCTTGCAAACCAAGCTTTCTTT. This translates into CASSLYLANQAFF. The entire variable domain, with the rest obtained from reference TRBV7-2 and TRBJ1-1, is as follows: GAGVSQSPSNKVTEKGKDVELRCDPISGHTALYWYRQSLGQGLEFLIYFQGNSAPDKSGLPSDRFSAERTGGSVSTLTIQRTQQEDSAVYLCASSLYLANQAFFGQGTRLTVV.

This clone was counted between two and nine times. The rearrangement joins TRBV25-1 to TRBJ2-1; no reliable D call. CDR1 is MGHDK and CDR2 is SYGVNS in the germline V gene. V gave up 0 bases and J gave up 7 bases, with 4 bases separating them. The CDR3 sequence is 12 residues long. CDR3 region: CASSEYLNEQFF. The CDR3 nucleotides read TGTGCCAGCAGTGAATATTTGAATGAGCAGTTCTTC.

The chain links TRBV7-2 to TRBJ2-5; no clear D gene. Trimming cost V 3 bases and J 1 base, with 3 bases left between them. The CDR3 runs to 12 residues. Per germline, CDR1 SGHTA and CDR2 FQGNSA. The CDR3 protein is CASSFGQETQYF. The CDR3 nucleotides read TGTGCCAGCAGCTTCGGCCAAGAGACCCAGTACTTC.

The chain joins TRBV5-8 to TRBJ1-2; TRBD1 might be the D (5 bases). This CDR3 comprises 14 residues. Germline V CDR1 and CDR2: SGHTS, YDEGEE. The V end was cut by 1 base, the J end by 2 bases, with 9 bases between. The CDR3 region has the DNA TGTGCCAGCAGCTTGTACAGGTTAAACTATGGCTACACCTTC. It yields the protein CASSLYRLNYGYTF. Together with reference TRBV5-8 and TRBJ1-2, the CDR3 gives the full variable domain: EAGVTQSPTHLIKTRGQQATLRCSPISGHTSVYWYQQALGLGLQFLLWYDEGEERNRGNFPPRFSGRQFPNYSSELNVNALELEDSALYLCASSLYRLNYGYTFGSGTRLTVV.

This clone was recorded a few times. The CDR3: CASSERLDGTIYF. The CDR3 DNA reads as TGTGCCAGCAGTGAACGCCTCGACGGCACCATATATTTT. The chain carries TRBV6-1 and TRBJ1-3; D is undetermined. The germline V gene encodes CDR1 MNHNS and CDR2 SASEGT. V lost 2 bases and J lost 9, with 11 bases in between. The CDR3 contains 13 residues.

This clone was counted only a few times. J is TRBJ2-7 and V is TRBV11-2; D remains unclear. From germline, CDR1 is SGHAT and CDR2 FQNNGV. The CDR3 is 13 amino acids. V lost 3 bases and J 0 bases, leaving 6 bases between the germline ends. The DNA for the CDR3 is TGTGCCAGCAGCTTTCAAAGCTCCTACGAGCAGTACTTC. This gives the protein CASSFQSSYEQYF.

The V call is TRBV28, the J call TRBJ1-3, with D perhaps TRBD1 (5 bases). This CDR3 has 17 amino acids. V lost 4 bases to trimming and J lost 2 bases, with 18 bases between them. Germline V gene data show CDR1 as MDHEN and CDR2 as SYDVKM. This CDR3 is CASSSVAGSVAGNTIYF. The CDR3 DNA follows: TGTGCCAGCAGTTCGGTGGCAGGGTCAGTAGCTGGAAACACCATATATTTT.

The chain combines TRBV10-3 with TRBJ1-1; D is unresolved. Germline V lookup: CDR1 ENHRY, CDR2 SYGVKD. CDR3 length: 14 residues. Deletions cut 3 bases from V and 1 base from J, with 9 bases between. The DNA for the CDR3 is TGTGCCATCAGTGACCCCGGGGAGAACACTGAAGCTTTCTTT. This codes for CAISDPGENTEAFF.

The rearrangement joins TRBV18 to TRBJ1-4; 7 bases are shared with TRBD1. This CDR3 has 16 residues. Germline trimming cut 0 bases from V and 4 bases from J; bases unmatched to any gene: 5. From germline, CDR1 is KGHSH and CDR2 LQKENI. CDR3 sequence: CASSPPTGNDNEKLFF. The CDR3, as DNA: TGTGCCAGCTCACCACCGACAGGGAATGATAATGAAAAACTGTTTTTT.

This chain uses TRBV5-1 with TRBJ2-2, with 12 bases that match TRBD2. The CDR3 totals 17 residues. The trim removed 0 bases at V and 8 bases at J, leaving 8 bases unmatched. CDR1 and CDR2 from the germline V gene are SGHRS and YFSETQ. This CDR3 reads CASSLDLAGGPTGELFF. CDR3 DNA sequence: TGCGCCAGCAGCTTGGATCTAGCGGGAGGGCCGACGGGGGAGCTGTTTTTT.